This record covers a single TCR beta chain. No antigen is known for it. Amplification used 60 Vbeta primers and 13 Jbeta primers. Profiling relied on immunoSEQ multiplex PCR, and the TCRdb table lists in-frame clones only, not all of them. The table shows 150,000 to 180,000 clones, with about 85% occurring only once. As for the donors, each was a healthy bone marrow donor. The CDR3 has 14 amino acids. With 3 bases removed from V and 0 bases from J, the gap between germline ends came to 8 bases. From germline, CDR1 is GTSNPN and CDR2 SVGIG (reference sequence). The sample originates from a study of cytomegalovirus exposure and HLA in healthy donors. Study-wide points: In an earlier analysis, about 87% or about 30%: the productive usage of most TCR beta V segments.

The specimen was PBMCs. This receptor was obtained from a man aged 30-40 years in good health and CMV-seropositive. The genes are TRBV30 and TRBJ2-2, with D perhaps TRBD2 (5 bases). This CDR3 is CAWRSGSNTGELFF. Written as DNA, the CDR3 is TGTGCCTGGAGGTCGGGGTCGAACACCGGGGAGCTGTTTTTT.